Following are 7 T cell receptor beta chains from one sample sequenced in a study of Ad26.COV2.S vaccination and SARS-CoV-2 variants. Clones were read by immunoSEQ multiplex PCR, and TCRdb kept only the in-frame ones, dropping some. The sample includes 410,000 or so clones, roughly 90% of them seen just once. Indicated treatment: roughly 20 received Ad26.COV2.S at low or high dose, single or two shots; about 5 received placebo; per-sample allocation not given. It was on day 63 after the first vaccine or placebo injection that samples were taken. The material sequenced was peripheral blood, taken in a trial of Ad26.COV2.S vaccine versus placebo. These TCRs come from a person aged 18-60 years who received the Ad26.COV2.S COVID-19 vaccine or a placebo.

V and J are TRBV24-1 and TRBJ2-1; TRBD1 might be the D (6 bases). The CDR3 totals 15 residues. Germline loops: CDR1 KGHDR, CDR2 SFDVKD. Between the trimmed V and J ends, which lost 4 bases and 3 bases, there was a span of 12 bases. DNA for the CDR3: TGTGCCACCAGTGACAGACAGGCGGACTACAATGAGCAGTTCTTC. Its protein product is CATSDRQADYNEQFF.

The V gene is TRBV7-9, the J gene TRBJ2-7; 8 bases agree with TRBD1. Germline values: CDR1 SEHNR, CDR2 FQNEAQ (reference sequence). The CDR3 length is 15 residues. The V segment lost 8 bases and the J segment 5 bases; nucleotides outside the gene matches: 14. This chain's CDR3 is CASGPQGARGDEQYF. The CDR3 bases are TGTGCCAGCGGTCCTCAGGGGGCGCGGGGTGACGAGCAGTACTTC.

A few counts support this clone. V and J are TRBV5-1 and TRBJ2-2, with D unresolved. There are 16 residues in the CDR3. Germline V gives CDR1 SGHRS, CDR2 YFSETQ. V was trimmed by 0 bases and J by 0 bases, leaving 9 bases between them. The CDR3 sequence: CASSLARSTNTGELFF. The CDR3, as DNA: TGCGCCAGCAGCTTGGCTAGGAGTACGAACACCGGGGAGCTGTTTTTT.

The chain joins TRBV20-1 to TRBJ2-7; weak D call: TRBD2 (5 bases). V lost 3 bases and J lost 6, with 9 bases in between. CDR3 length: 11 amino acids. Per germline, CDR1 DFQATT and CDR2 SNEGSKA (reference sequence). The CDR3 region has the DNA TGCAGTGCTAGCTTCGCGGGCGAGCAGTACTTC. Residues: CSASFAGEQYF.

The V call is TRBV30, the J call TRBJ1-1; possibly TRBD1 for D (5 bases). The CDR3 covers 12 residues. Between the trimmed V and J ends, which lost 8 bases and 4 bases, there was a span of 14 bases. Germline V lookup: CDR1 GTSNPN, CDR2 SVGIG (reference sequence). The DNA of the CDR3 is TGTGCCCTTAACGAGGGGTCCACTGAAGCTTTCTTT. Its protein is CALNEGSTEAFF.

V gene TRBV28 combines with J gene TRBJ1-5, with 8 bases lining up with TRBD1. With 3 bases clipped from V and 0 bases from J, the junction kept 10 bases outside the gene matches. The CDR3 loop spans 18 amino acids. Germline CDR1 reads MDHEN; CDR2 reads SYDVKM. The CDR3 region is CASSFRGQGLYSNQPQHF. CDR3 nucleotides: TGTGCCAGCAGTTTCCGCGGACAGGGCCTATATAGCAATCAGCCCCAGCATTTT. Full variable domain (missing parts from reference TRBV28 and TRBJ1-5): DVKVTQSSRYLVKRTGEKVFLECVQDMDHENMFWYRQDPGLGLRLIYFSYDVKMKEKGDIPEGYSVSREKKERFSLILESASTNQTSMYLCASSFRGQGLYSNQPQHFGDGTRLSIL.

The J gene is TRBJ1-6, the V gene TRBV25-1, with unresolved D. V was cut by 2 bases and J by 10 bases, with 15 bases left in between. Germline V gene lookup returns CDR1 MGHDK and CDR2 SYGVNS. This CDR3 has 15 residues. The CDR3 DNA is TGTGCCAGCAGTGAACCCGGTATAGGAGGGTCACCCCTCCACTTT. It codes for CASSEPGIGGSPLHF.